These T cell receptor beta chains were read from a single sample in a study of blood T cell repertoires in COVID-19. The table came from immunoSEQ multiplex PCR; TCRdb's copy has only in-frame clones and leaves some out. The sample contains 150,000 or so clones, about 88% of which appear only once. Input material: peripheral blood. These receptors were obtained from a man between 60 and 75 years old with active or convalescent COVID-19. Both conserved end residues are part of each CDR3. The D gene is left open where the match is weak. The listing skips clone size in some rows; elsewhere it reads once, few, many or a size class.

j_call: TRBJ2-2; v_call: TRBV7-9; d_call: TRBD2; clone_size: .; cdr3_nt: TGTGCCAGCAGCAACCCCGGGACTAGCGGCACCGGGGAGCTGTTTTTT; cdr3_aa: CASSNPGTSGTGELFF
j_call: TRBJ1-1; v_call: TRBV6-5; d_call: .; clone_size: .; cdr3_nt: TGTGCCAGCAGTCTGCGGACACAGTCTATCACTGAAGCTTTCTTT; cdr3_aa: CASSLRTQSITEAFF
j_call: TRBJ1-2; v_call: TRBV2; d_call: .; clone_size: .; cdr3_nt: TGTGCCAGCAGTGACGGTCAGGCGTATGGCTACACCTTC; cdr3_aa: CASSDGQAYGYTF
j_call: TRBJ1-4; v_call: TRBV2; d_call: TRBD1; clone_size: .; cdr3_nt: TGTGCCAGCAGTGGGGGGACAGGGTATGAAAAACTGTTTTTT; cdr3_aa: CASSGGTGYEKLFF
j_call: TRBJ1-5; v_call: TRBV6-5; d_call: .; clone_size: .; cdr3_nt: TGTGCCAGCAGTTACGAGAATCAGCCCCAGCATTTT; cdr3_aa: CASSYENQPQHF
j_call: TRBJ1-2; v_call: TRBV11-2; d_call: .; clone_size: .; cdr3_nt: TGTGCCAGCAGCTTGGCCGGGGGGGACTATGGCTACACCTTC; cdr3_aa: CASSLAGGDYGYTF
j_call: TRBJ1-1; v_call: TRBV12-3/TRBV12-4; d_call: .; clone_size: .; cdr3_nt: TGTGCCAGCAGTTTCCGAGAGTACACTGAAGCTTTCTTT; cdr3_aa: CASSFREYTEAFF
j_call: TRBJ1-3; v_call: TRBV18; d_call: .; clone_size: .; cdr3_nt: TGTGCCAGTTCAGAGGAGACAGGTGGAAACACCATATATTTT; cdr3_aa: CASSEETGGNTIYF
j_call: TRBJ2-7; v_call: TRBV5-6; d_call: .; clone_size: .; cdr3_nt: TGTGCCAGCAGCTTGTTATCCTACGGTCTTTTCTACGAGCAGTACTTC; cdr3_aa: CASSLLSYGLFYEQYF
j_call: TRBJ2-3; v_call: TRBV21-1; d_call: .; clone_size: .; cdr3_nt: TGTGCCAGCAGCATACGGGTTTATTTCACAGATACGCAGTATTTT; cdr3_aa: CASSIRVYFTDTQYF
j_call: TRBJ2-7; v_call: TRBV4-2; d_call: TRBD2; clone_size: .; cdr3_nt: TGTGCCAGCAGCCCGAGACTAGCGGGCTCCTACGAGCAGTACTTC; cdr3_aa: CASSPRLAGSYEQYF
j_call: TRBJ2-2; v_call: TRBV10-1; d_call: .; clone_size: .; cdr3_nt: TGCGCCAGCAGCACCTCAAATTCCTACGGGGAGCTGTTTTTT; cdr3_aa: CASSTSNSYGELFF
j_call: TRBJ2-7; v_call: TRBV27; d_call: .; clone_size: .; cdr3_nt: TGTGCCAGCAGTAAGGGACTCTCCTACGAGCAGTACTTC; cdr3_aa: CASSKGLSYEQYF
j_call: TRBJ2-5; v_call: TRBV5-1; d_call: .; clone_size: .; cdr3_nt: TGCGCCAGCAGCTCGCTTGGGCGACTAGGAACGGAGACCCAGTACTTC; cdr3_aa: CASSSLGRLGTETQYF
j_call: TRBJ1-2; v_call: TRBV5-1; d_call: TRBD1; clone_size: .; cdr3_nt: TGCGCCAGCAGTCCGGACGGGACAGGGGTTGGCTACACCTTC; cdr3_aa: CASSPDGTGVGYTF
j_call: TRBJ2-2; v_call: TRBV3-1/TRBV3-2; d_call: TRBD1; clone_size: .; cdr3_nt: TGTGCCAGCAGCCGTCGGGACAGACTCGCGAACACCGGGGAGCTGTTTTTT; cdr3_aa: CASSRRDRLANTGELFF
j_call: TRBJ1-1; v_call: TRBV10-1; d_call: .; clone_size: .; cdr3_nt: TGCGCCAGCAGTGAGTCGCAGGCCCAGGACACTGAAGCTTTCTTT; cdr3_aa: CASSESQAQDTEAFF
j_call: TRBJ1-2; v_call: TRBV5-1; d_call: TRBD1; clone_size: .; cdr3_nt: TGCGCCAGCAGCTCTGCAGGGGGTCCATATGGCTACACCTTC; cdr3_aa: CASSSAGGPYGYTF
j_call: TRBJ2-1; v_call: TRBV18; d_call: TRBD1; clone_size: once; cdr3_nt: TGTGCCAGCTCGGGGGACAGGGTAAGACTGGGTGAGCAGTTCTTC; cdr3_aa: CASSGDRVRLGEQFF
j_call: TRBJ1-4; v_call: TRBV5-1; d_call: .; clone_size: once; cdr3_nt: TGCGCCAGCAGCTTGGTGACAGTTAATGAAAAACTGTTTTTT; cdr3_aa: CASSLVTVNEKLFF
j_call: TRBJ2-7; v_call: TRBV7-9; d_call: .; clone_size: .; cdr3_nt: TGTGCCAGCAGCTCCTCCGGACAGACCTACGAGCAGTACTTC; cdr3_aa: CASSSSGQTYEQYF
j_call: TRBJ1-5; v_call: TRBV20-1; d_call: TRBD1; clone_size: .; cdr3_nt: TGCAGTGCTAGTTCCGGGACAGGGATTCAGCCCCAGCATTTT; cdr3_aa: CSASSGTGIQPQHF
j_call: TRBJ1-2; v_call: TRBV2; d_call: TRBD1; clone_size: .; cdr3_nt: TGTGCCAGCAGTCGGACAGGCCTTAACTATGGCTACACCTTC; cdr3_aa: CASSRTGLNYGYTF
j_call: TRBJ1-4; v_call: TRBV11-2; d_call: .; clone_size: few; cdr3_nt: TGTGCCAGCAGCTTATTAGCTAATGAAAAACTGTTTTTT; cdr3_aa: CASSLLANEKLFF
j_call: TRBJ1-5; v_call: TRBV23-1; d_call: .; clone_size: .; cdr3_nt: TGCGCCAGCAGTCAGACATACAGGGTCCTATATCAAAGCAATCAGCCCCAGCATTTT; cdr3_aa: CASSQTYRVLYQSNQPQHF
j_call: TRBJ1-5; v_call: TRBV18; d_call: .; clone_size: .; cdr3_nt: TGTGCCAGCTCACCACAGGGGCCCGGGAGCAATCAGCCCCAGCATTTT; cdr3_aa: CASSPQGPGSNQPQHF
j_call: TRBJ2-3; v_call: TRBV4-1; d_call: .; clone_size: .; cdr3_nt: TGCGCCAGCAGCCCTCCGGCGGGGCCGGATACGCAGTATTTT; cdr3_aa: CASSPPAGPDTQYF
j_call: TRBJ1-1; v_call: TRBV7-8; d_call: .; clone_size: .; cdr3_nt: TGTGCCAGCAGCTTACTAGGAGGCAGTTACACTGAAGCTTTCTTT; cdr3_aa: CASSLLGGSYTEAFF
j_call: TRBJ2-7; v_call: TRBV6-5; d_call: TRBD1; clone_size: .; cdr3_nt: TGTGCCAGCGGGACAGACTACGAGCAGTACTTC; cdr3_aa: CASGTDYEQYF
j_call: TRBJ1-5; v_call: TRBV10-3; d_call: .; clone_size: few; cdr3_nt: TGTGCCATCCAGCAGGGAAATCAGCCCCAGCATTTT; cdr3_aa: CAIQQGNQPQHF
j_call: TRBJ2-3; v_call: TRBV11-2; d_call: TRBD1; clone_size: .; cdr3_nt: TGTGCCAGCAGCCCAGGACAGGGGACAGATACGCAGTATTTT; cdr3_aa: CASSPGQGTDTQYF
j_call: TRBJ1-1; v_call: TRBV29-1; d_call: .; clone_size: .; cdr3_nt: TGCAGCGTTGGATCCCGGGGGACGGGCACTGAAGCTTTCTTT; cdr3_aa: CSVGSRGTGTEAFF
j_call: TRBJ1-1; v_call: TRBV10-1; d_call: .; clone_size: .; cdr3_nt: TGCGCCAGCAGTTCGGGACAGAACACTGAAGCTTTCTTT; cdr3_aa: CASSSGQNTEAFF
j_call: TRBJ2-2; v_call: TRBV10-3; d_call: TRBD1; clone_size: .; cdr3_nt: TGTGCCATCAGTGAACCCGGGACAGACAACACCGGGGAGCTGTTTTTT; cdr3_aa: CAISEPGTDNTGELFF
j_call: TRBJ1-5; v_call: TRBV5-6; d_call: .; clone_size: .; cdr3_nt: TGTGCCAGCAACGCGGGGGATAGCAATCAGCCCCAGCATTTT; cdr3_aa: CASNAGDSNQPQHF
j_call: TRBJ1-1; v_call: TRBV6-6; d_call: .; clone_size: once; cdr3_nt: TGTGCCAGCAGTATTTTACAATCTGAAGCTTTCTTT; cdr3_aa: CASSILQSEAFF
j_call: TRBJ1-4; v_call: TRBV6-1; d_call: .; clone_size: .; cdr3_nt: TGTGCCAGCAGTGAAGTCCCCCTAGTCGCGGGGAGGGAAAAACTGTTTTTT; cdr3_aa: CASSEVPLVAGREKLFF
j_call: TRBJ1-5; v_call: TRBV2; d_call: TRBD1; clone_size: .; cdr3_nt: TGTGCCAGCAGTGAATTAATGACAGGGTACTATCAGCCCCAGCATTTT; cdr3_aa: CASSELMTGYYQPQHF
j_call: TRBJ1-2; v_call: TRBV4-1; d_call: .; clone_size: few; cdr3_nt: TGCGCCAGCAGCCAAGCCTTGCAGGGGCTCAACTATGGCTACACCTTC; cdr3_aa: CASSQALQGLNYGYTF
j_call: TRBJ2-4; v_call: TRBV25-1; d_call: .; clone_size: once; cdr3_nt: TGTGCCAGCAGTCTAGCCAAAAACATTCAGTACTTC; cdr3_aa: CASSLAKNIQYF
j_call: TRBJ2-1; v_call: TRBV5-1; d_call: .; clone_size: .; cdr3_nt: TGCGCCAGCAGCTTGTCTGGGGGAGTGGCCGGGGGTGAGCAGTTCTTC; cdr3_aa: CASSLSGGVAGGEQFF
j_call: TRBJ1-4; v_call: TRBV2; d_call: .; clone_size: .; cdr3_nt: TGTGCCAGCATGGAGATTTCAACTAATGAAAAACTGTTTTTT; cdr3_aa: CASMEISTNEKLFF
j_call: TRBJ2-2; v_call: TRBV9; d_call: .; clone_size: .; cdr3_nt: TGTGCCAGCAGCGTAGCCGGGTCGAACACCGGGGAGCTGTTTTTT; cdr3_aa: CASSVAGSNTGELFF
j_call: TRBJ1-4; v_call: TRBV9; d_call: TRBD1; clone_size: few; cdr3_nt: TGTGCCAGCAGCAATCCCAGGGGGCGCAATGAAAAACTGTTTTTT; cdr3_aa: CASSNPRGRNEKLFF
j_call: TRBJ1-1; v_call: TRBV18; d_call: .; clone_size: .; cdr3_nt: TGTGCCAGCTCAAGCGCGTTACGGGTGAACACTGAAGCTTTCTTT; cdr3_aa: CASSSALRVNTEAFF
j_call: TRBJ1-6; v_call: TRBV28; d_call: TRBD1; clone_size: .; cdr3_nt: TGTGCCAGCAGTTTATTCAGGGGGCCCTTTAATTCACCCCTCCACTTT; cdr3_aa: CASSLFRGPFNSPLHF
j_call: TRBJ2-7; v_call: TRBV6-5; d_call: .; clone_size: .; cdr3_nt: TGTGCCAGCAGTTACTCGTTCCAGGGGGGCTACGAGCAGTACTTC; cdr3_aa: CASSYSFQGGYEQYF
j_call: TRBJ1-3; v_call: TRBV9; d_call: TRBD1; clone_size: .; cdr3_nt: TGTGCCAGCCGGGACAGGGATGGAAACACCATATATTTT; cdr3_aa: CASRDRDGNTIYF
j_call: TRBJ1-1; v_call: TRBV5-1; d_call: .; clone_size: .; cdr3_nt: TGCGCCAGCAGCAAAAGTAAACCAGGGGACACTGAAGCTTTCTTT; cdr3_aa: CASSKSKPGDTEAFF
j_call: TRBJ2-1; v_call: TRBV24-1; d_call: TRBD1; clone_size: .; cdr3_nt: TGTGCCACCAGTGATTCCGGGACAGGGGGTCGTAGCGGGAGATACAATGAGCAGTTCTTC; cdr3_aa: CATSDSGTGGRSGRYNEQFF
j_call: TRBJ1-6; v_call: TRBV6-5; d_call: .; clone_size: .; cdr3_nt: TGTGCCAGCAGTTTTTCGGGACAAGACTATTCACCCCTCCACTTT; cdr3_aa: CASSFSGQDYSPLHF
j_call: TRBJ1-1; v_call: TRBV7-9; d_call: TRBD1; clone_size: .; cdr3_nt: TGTGCCAGCAGCCCAGCCGTGGGACAGCGAGAGGAAGCTTTCTTT; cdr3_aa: CASSPAVGQREEAFF
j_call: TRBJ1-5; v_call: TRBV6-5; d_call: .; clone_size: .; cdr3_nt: TGTGCCAGCAGTTTAAACAGGCCGAATCAGCCCCAGCATTTT; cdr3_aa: CASSLNRPNQPQHF
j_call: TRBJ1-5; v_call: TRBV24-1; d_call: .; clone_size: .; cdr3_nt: TGTGCCACCAGTGTCTTAACCCAGGGTTGGGGCAATCAGCCCCAGCATTTT; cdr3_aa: CATSVLTQGWGNQPQHF